This entry concerns a single TCR beta chain. The target antigen is unknown. The authors ran a second PCR of roughly 6 to 12 cycles using a sample-barcoded 5' primer and a J-beta primer mix. TCRdb ran MiXCR on the 5' RACE reads and lists one entry per CDR3 protein. The profile shows more than 900,000 distinct CDR3 sequences, around 25% of them singletons. This entry is derived from a study of blood T cells in healthy people across ages. Study-wide results and caveats: Without sorted subsets, naive and antigen-experienced compartments could not be conclusively compared.

Germline V gives CDR1 MNHEY, CDR2 SMNVEV (reference sequence). The CDR3 runs 11 residues. A further study also used this sample, focusing on T cells of mothers and their children. That source adds: The second PCR used the M1S primer, and this primer added sample barcodes and 2-4 random nucleotides. Comparable shaping of TCR recombination output by thymic selection was observed in related and unrelated pairs. The authors detected no persistent microchimeric T cell clones.

This TCR was recovered from a girl aged 2-9 years in good health. The chain links TRBV27 to TRBJ2-5; D gene uncertain. The J call may be wrong; the DNA end is better matched by TRBJ2-1. Sequencing used blood. In nucleotides, the CDR3 is TGTGCCAGCACTCGGGCGAATGAGCAGTTCTTC. Translating gives CASTRANEQFF.